The 26 T cell receptor beta chains in this list originate from one sample, sequenced in a study of OX40 agonist ivuxolimab in advanced cancers. The repertoire was sequenced with immunoSEQ multiplex PCR; TCRdb's copy has only in-frame clones and lacks some. The top ten hold about two fifths of the sample, which has roughly 30,000 clones, 88% seen once. This material consisted of CD4+ or CD8+ T cells sorted from blood, taken in a trial of the OX40 agonist ivuxolimab. The origin of the receptors is an adult with an advanced solid tumor such as melanoma, head and neck, liver or kidney cancer.

The chain couples TRBV19 to TRBJ2-3, with 9 bases that match TRBD2. Germline V gene lookup returns CDR1 LNHDA and CDR2 SQIVND (reference sequence). This CDR3 contains 15 residues. Germline trimming cut 9 bases from V and 6 bases from J; bases unmatched to any gene: 13. The CDR3 region has the DNA TGTGCCAGCATGAGTTATAGCGGGAGCAAGGATACGCAGTATTTT. Residues: CASMSYSGSKDTQYF.

V is TRBV2 and J is TRBJ2-7; 7 bases match TRBD1. Germline CDR1 is SNHLY and CDR2 is FYNNEI. This CDR3 contains 14 residues. The junction had 6 bases not matched to a gene; V was cut back by 4 bases and J by 3 bases. The CDR3 region has the DNA TGTGCCAGCAGTGTATTGACAGGGATCTACGAGCAGTACTTC. This sequence encodes CASSVLTGIYEQYF.

The genes are TRBV19 and TRBJ2-2; the D gene could be TRBD1 or TRBD2 (5 bases each). The CDR3 has 17 amino acids. Trimming removed 1 base at V and 0 bases at J, with 12 bases between. From germline, CDR1 is LNHDA and CDR2 SQIVND (reference sequence). CDR3 residues: CASSIGRELANTGELFF. Written as DNA, the CDR3 is TGTGCCAGTAGTATAGGCAGGGAGCTCGCGAACACCGGGGAGCTGTTTTTT.

This clone has a single count. The chain is built from TRBV28 and TRBJ2-1, with a possible D match to TRBD1 (6 bases). This CDR3 has 19 amino acids. Germline CDR1 MDHEN, CDR2 SYDVKM. V lost 6 bases and J 4 bases, leaving 28 bases between the germline ends. DNA for the CDR3: TGTGCCAGCAGCCTCCTTCAGCAGGGGAAGGCGCCCTTATACAATGAGCAGTTCTTC. Encoded protein: CASSLLQQGKAPLYNEQFF.

The rearrangement joins TRBV10-2 to TRBJ1-2; D not certain. Deletions cut 2 bases from V and 7 bases from J, with 17 bases between. The CDR3 has 15 residues. Germline V gene sequence: CDR1 WSHSY, CDR2 SAAADI. The DNA for the CDR3 is TGCGCCAGCAGTGAGGGGCTGGCCCAAGTGGGTGGCTACACCTTC. Its translation is CASSEGLAQVGGYTF.

The chain combines TRBV27 with TRBJ1-1; tentatively, D is TRBD1 (6 bases). Germline CDR1 is MNHEY and CDR2 is SMNVEV (reference sequence). V was trimmed by 5 bases and J by 3 bases, leaving 13 bases between them. The CDR3 spans 14 residues. CDR3 amino acids: CASSITGIYTEAFF. The CDR3 coding sequence is TGTGCCAGCAGTATAACAGGGATTTACACTGAAGCTTTCTTT.

This sequence joins TRBV7-8 and TRBJ2-5; D is possibly TRBD2 (6 bases). CDR1 is SGHVS, CDR2 FQNEAQ, per germline. The CDR3 has 17 residues. Trimming removed 5 bases at V and 4 bases at J, with 23 bases between. The CDR3 reads CASSQLGRTTLGETQYF. As DNA, the CDR3 is TGTGCCAGCAGCCAACTTGGGAGGACGACCTTGGGAGAGACCCAGTACTTC.

This chain links TRBV4-3 with TRBJ2-6; D is unresolved. V lost 4 bases and J 1 base, leaving 5 bases between the germline ends. This CDR3 region has 14 residues. In germline, CDR1 is LGHNA, CDR2 YSLEER. DNA for the CDR3: TGCGCCAGCAGCCTGGCATCTGGGGCCAACGTCCTGACTTTC. Residues: CASSLASGANVLTF.

The count of this clone is one. The V call is TRBV19, the J call TRBJ2-7; D is ambiguous. Per the germline V gene, CDR1 is LNHDA and CDR2 is SQIVND (reference sequence). The CDR3 runs 11 residues. Trimming shortened V by 3 bases and J by 4 bases, and 4 bases separated the two germline ends. This chain's CDR3 is CASSIGYEQYF. The CDR3 nucleotides read TGTGCCAGTAGTATCGGTTACGAGCAGTACTTC.

J is TRBJ2-5 and V is TRBV19; D could derive from TRBD1 or TRBD2 (5 bases each). Germline loops: CDR1 LNHDA, CDR2 SQIVND (reference sequence). V gave up 7 bases and J gave up 3 bases, with 12 bases separating them. The CDR3 is made up of 13 amino acids. CDR3 amino acids: CASNNRDEETQYF. As DNA, the CDR3 is TGTGCCAGTAATAACCGGGACGAAGAGACCCAGTACTTC.

The chain is built from TRBV27 and TRBJ2-3; 12 bases fit TRBD2. The germline gives CDR1 MNHEY, CDR2 SMNVEV (reference sequence). CDR3 length: 15 amino acids. Trimming took 10 bases from V and 2 from J; bases not matched to a gene: 7. For the CDR3, the DNA is TGTGCCACGTGGACTAGCGGGGAACCCACAGATACGCAGTATTTT. It translates to CATWTSGEPTDTQYF.

The chain carries TRBV6-1 and TRBJ2-1; possible D gene TRBD2, 5 bases. The CDR3 is 14 residues long. Trimming stripped 2 bases from V and 4 bases from J, with 9 bases between. Germline V CDR1 and CDR2: MNHNS, SASEGT. The CDR3 region is CASSEQEEYNEQFF. As DNA, the CDR3 is TGTGCCAGCAGTGAACAGGAGGAGTACAATGAGCAGTTCTTC.

This chain links TRBV6-4 with TRBJ2-1, with D tentatively TRBD1 or TRBD2 (5 bases each). V lost 3 bases to trimming and J lost 7 bases, with 13 bases between them. Germline V gene data show CDR1 as MRHNA and CDR2 as SNTAGT. CDR3 length: 14 residues. CDR3 nucleotides: TGTGCCAGCAGTGAAGGGACGCAAAATAATGAGCAGTTCTTC. This gives the protein CASSEGTQNNEQFF.

The V gene is TRBV10-3, the J gene TRBJ2-2; D is uncertain. Between the trimmed V and J ends, which lost 3 bases and 4 bases, there was a span of 9 bases. From germline, CDR1 is ENHRY and CDR2 SYGVKD. This CDR3 has 14 amino acids. CDR3 in DNA: TGTGCCATCAGTGAACCGCTTGGCACCGGGGAGCTGTTTTTT. This gives the protein CAISEPLGTGELFF.

The chain links TRBV7-9 to TRBJ1-1, with 7 positions matching TRBD1. The CDR3 consists of 15 residues. Germline CDR1 and CDR2: SEHNR and FQNEAQ (reference sequence). J gave up 3 bases and V 1 base, and 5 bases lay outside the gene matches. The CDR3 DNA sequence: TGTGCCAGCAGCTTAGTTGGCAGGGGGGACACTGAAGCTTTCTTT. It yields the protein CASSLVGRGDTEAFF.

V is TRBV9 and J is TRBJ2-3; unclear D gene. This CDR3 has 12 amino acids. Germline lookup yields CDR1 SGDLS and CDR2 YYNGEE. The V and J ends lost 2 bases and 4 bases respectively, with 5 bases between them. DNA of the CDR3: TGTGCCAGCAGCGTTAACCCAGATACGCAGTATTTT. Translation: CASSVNPDTQYF. Drawing the rest from reference TRBV9 and TRBJ2-3, the complete variable domain is DSGVTQTPKHLITATGQRVTLRCSPRSGDLSVYWYQQSLDQGLQFLIQYYNGEERAKGNILERFSAQQFPDLHSELNLSSLELGDSALYFCASSVNPDTQYFGPGTRLTVL.

The rearrangement uses TRBV28 and TRBJ2-1; 7 bases agree with TRBD2. From germline, CDR1 is MDHEN and CDR2 SYDVKM. V was clipped by 9 bases and J by 7 bases; unmatched bases: 9. This CDR3 region has 13 residues. CDR3 coding DNA: TGTGCCAGTCTAGGGCTAGCGGATAATGAGCAGTTCTTC. Its protein product is CASLGLADNEQFF.

The genes are TRBV28 and TRBJ2-3; 7 bases match TRBD1. Trimming removed 6 bases from V and 4 bases from J; junction bases left unmatched: 7. CDR1 is MDHEN, CDR2 SYDVKM, per germline. The CDR3 totals 14 residues. The CDR3 loop is CASSLGTDPDTQYF. CDR3 nucleotides: TGTGCCAGCAGCTTAGGGACAGACCCAGATACGCAGTATTTT.

V and J are TRBV7-8 and TRBJ1-1, with 7 bases fitting TRBD1. This CDR3 spans 16 amino acids. V gave up 5 bases and J gave up 1 base; unmatched junction bases: 10. Per the germline V gene, CDR1 is SGHVS and CDR2 is FQNEAQ. CDR3 protein: CASSPRQGGANTEAFF. CDR3 in DNA: TGTGCCAGCAGCCCCCGACAGGGCGGTGCGAACACTGAAGCTTTCTTT.

The chain employs TRBV6-4 and TRBJ2-3; 7 bases are a match to TRBD1. The CDR3 is 15 amino acids. Trimming at V came to 3 bases and at J to 4 bases, leaving 7 bases not matched to a gene. CDR1 is MRHNA and CDR2 is SNTAGT in the germline V gene. The CDR3 loop reads CASSEKKGAPDTQYF. In DNA, the CDR3 is TGTGCCAGCAGTGAGAAAAAGGGGGCCCCAGATACGCAGTATTTT.

A word on this clone: At one end, the junction sequence differs from germline, possibly due to a read error. This CDR3 is also generated by other DNA sequences in the sample. This chain connects TRBV4-1 to TRBJ2-7; D may be TRBD2 (5 bases). The CDR3 totals 15 residues. CDR1 and CDR2 (germline): MGHRA, YSYEKL. This CDR3 reads CASSQDPLVPPEQYF. The DNA of the CDR3 is TGTGCCAGCAGCCAAGATCCACTAGTCCCTCCAGAACAGTACTTC.

CDR3 coding DNA: TGTGCCAGCAGTACGTCTGGGGGGCTCCCCTACGAGCAGTACTTC. Translating it yields CASSTSGGLPYEQYF. This sequence joins TRBV28 and TRBJ2-7, with D perhaps assigned TRBD1 or TRBD2 (6 bases each). This CDR3 has 15 residues. V was pared by 5 bases and J by 2 bases, with 16 bases between. CDR1 is MDHEN and CDR2 is SYDVKM in the germline V gene.

A single count supports this clone. The genes are TRBV28 and TRBJ1-2; D perhaps matches TRBD1 (5 bases). Trimming took 3 bases from V and 3 from J, leaving 11 bases between them. Germline CDR1 reads MDHEN; CDR2 reads SYDVKM. The CDR3 extends over 14 amino acids. CDR3 residues: CASSLSVGDYGYTF. The CDR3 DNA sequence: TGTGCCAGCAGTTTGAGTGTAGGGGACTATGGCTACACCTTC.

The rearrangement links TRBV21-1 to TRBJ2-3; TRBD2 is the table's D call and was not checked against the DNA. TRBV21-1 is described as a pseudogene. CDR3 length: 17 amino acids. This chain's CDR3 is CASSKAGGYPGTDTQYF. The DNA of the CDR3 is TGTGCCAGCAGCAAAGCGGGAGGGTATCCGGGGACAGATACGCAGTATTTT.

The chain carries TRBV5-1 and TRBJ2-1; 8 bases match TRBD2. J lost 3 bases, V lost 7 bases, and 15 bases had no gene match. This CDR3 spans 17 amino acids. CDR1 is SGHRS and CDR2 is YFSETQ in the germline V gene. CDR3 protein: CASYGGLGLAGYNEQFF. CDR3 DNA: TGCGCCAGCTATGGCGGTTTAGGGCTAGCGGGCTACAATGAGCAGTTCTTC.

The rearrangement links TRBV7-9 to TRBJ2-3; maybe TRBD1 (6 bases). The V and J ends lost 2 bases and 0 bases respectively, with 6 bases between them. Per the germline V gene, CDR1 is SEHNR and CDR2 is FQNEAQ (reference sequence). The CDR3 covers 14 residues. CDR3 DNA sequence: TGTGCCAGCAGCTTAACAGGGAGCACAGATACGCAGTATTTT. Protein sequence: CASSLTGSTDTQYF.